This T cell receptor (beta chain) was recovered during a study of CD8+CD57+ T cells in acquired aplastic anemia. On the study more broadly: Quantities of DNA derived from sorted CD4+ and CD8+ cells averaged roughly 3.4 ug. General observations from the study: There were roughly 28 CD8+ CDR3 sequences that occurred in both patients and controls. Patients versus controls showed no significant CD8+ Simpson's diversity difference.

All patients picked for sequencing had shown, by flow cytometry, an expansion of CD8+CD57+ cells. Patients had not yet gotten any therapy when their blood was taken for sampling. Worth noting for this clonotype: The antigen remains unidentified. As the CDR3 is not closed by the conserved phenylalanine or tryptophan, this likely results from a read error.

The V gene's germline CDR1 is MRHNA and CDR2 SNTAGT. Trimming shortened V by 10 bases and J by 4 bases, and 13 bases separated the two germline ends. The CDR3 has 12 amino acids. According to the study, genomic DNA was the template for TCR beta VDJ and CDR3 profiling. Each CDR3 protein is one row after TCRdb ran MiXCR on the reads. Of around 150,000 distinct CDR3 sequences in the sample, over 70% were seen once. V usage is TRBV6-4 and J usage is TRBJ1-2; D is unresolved. The source is a human donor with aplastic anemia. The sequenced material came from sorted CD4+, CD8+, or CD8+CD57+ T cells (not recorded which) from PBMCs. CDR3 residues: CAIMRGVYGYTL. The DNA for the CDR3 is TGTGCCATCATGCGGGGTGTCTATGGCTACACCTTA.